What follows describes a single T cell receptor (beta chain). This record comes from a study of blood T cell repertoires in COVID-19. About the research overall: Sites across the United States, Italy and Spain contributed samples from acute and convalescent COVID-19.

In the authors' methods: Nucleated cell number was recorded as an estimate derived from reference gene primer amplification. The assay was immunoSEQ multiplex PCR, and TCRdb's table has in-frame clones only and misses some. Clone size and V and J calls were adopted from that table, with D and trimming inferred from the DNA. The sample lists about 160,000 clones; roughly 89% were seen once. This sequence originates from a woman aged 55-70 years who had recovered from COVID-19. The sequencing sample was made of peripheral blood.

The CDR3 protein is CASSPLGGTGAYNEQFF. In DNA form, the CDR3 reads TGTGCCAGCAGCCCACTTGGAGGGACAGGGGCCTACAATGAGCAGTTCTTC. The chain has TRBV3-1 (or the pseudogene TRBV3-2) and TRBJ2-1; the match to TRBD1 covers 10 bases. CDR3 length equals 17 residues. The V gene end was trimmed by 4 bases and the J gene end by 2 bases; junction bases not matched to a gene: 8. Germline assignment: CDR1 LGHDT and CDR2 YNNKEL (reference sequence).